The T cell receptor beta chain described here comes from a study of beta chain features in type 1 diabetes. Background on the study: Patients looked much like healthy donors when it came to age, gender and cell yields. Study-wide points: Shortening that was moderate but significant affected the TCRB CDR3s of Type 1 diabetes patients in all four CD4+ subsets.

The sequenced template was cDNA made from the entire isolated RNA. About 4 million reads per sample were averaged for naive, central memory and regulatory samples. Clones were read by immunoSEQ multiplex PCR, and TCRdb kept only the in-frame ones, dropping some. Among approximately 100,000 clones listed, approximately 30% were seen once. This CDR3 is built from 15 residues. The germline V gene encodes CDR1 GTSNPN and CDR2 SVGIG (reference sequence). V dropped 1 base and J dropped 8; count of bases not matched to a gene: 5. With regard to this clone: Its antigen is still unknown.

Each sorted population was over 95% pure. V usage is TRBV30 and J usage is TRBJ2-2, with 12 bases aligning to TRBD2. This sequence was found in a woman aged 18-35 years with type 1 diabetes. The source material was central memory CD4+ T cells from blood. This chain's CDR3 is CAWSEGLAGGGELFF. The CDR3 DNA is TGTGCCTGGAGTGAGGGGCTAGCGGGAGGGGGGGAGCTGTTTTTT.